The source of this T cell receptor beta chain is a study of cytomegalovirus exposure and HLA in healthy donors. PCR used 60 Vbeta primers and 13 Jbeta primers. The protocol was immunoSEQ multiplex PCR, while the TCRdb copy is restricted to in-frame clones and leaves out a portion. The repertoire holds some 200,000 clones, with around four fifths as singletons. Nominally healthy donors were sampled, though unrecorded immune exposures were likely. Details on this clone: The same CDR3 also results from other DNA sequences found in this sample.

Germline V gives CDR1 GTSNPN, CDR2 SVGIG (reference sequence). The V gene lost 3 bases and the J gene lost 6 bases, with 13 bases spanning the gap. This CDR3 region has 13 residues. Sequenced material: PBMCs. The V and J genes are TRBV30 and TRBJ2-3; D is perhaps TRBD1 (6 bases). This TCR came from a woman aged 60-70 years in good health and CMV-seropositive. CDR3 residues: CAWSVQGADTQYF. CDR3 nucleotide sequence: TGTGCCTGGAGCGTACAGGGCGCGGATACGCAGTATTTT. Looking up the rest from reference TRBV30 and TRBJ2-3 gives the full variable domain: SQTIHQWPATLVQPVGSPLSLECTVEGTSNPNLYWYRQAAGRGLQLLFYSVGIGQISSEVPQNLSASRPQDRQFILSSKKLLLSDSGFYLCAWSVQGADTQYFGPGTRLTVL.